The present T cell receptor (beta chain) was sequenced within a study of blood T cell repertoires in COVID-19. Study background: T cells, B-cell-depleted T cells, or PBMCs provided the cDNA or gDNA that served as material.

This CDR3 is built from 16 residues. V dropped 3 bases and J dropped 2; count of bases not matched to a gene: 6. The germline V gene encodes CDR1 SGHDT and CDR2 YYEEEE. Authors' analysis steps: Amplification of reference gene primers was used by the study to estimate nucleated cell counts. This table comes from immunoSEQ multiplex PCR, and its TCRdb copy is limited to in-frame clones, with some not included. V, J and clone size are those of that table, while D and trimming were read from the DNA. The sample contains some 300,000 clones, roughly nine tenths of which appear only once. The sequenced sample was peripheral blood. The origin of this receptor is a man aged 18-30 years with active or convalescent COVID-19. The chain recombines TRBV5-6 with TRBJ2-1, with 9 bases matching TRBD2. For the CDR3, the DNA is TGTGCCAGCAGCTCCACCGGACTAGCGACCTACAATGAGCAGTTCTTC. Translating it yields CASSSTGLATYNEQFF. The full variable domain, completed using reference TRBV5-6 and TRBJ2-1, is DAGVTQSPTHLIKTRGQQVTLRCSPKSGHDTVSWYQQALGQGPQFIFQYYEEEERQRGNFPDRFSGHQFPNYSSELNVNALLLGDSALYLCASSSTGLATYNEQFFGPGTRLTVL.